This entry lists 6 T cell receptor beta chains sequenced from one sample in a study of neurological immune-mediated disorders. TCRdb redid the calling of the 5' RACE reads with MiXCR, one entry per CDR3 protein. Here the sample spans tens of thousands of distinct CDR3 sequences, 9% to 13% being singletons. Material for sequencing was PBMCs. The source of these receptors is a woman in her sixties in good health.

This clonotype was seen repeatedly, ten times or more. The J gene is TRBJ2-7, the V gene TRBV21-1. TRBV21-1 is shown as a pseudogene. This CDR3 has 20 amino acids. CDR3 nucleotides: TGTGCCAGCAGCAAAGGTTTGGGTCCGGTTGGGATCACCCCCTACTACGAGCAGTACTTC. Translated: CASSKGLGPVGITPYYEQYF.

At least ten counts were recorded for this clonotype. V gene TRBV5-1 combines with J gene TRBJ2-3; 10 bases agree with TRBD2. The CDR3 spans 15 residues. Germline loops: CDR1 SGHRS, CDR2 YFSETQ. V lost 4 bases, J lost 0 bases, and 2 bases stayed unmatched. CDR3 region: CASSPGLASTDTQYF. The DNA for the CDR3 is TGCGCCAGCAGCCCGGGACTAGCGAGCACAGATACGCAGTATTTT. Full variable domain (outside the CDR3, taken from reference TRBV5-1 and TRBJ2-3): KAGVTQTPRYLIKTRGQQVTLSCSPISGHRSVSWYQQTPGQGLQFLFEYFSETQRNKGNFPGRFSGRQFSNSRSEMNVSTLELGDSALYLCASSPGLASTDTQYFGPGTRLTVL.

The sample holds many counts of this clonotype. The chain has TRBV6-5 and TRBJ2-7, with D uncertain. V was cut by 6 bases and J by 0 bases, with 15 bases left in between. The CDR3 spans 15 residues. Germline V gene sequence: CDR1 MNHEY, CDR2 SVGAGI. Here the CDR3 DNA reads TGTGCCAGCAGGATAACCCGGACGGGCTCCTACGAGCAGTACTTC. It encodes CASRITRTGSYEQYF.

This clonotype was counted many times. The gene calls are TRBV7-2 and TRBJ2-1; D gene unclear. The CDR3 has 16 residues. Germline V gene data show CDR1 as SGHTA and CDR2 as FQGNSA. The V and J ends lost 6 bases and 1 base respectively, with 16 bases between them. The chain's CDR3 is CASRSRPVGSYNEQFF. In nucleotides, the CDR3 is TGTGCCAGCAGGTCTCGTCCGGTGGGTTCCTACAATGAGCAGTTCTTC.

This clonotype has at least ten counts. The chain joins TRBV20-1 to TRBJ2-3; 11 nucleotides match TRBD2. The CDR3 length is 14 residues. Germline-derived CDR1 and CDR2 are DFQATT and SNEGSKA (reference sequence). V shed 5 bases and J 4 bases; nucleotides not matched to a gene: 5. The DNA of the CDR3 is TGCAGTGCTCTTAGCGGGGGGGCGGCAGATACGCAGTATTTT. This sequence encodes CSALSGGAADTQYF.

This clonotype was found many times. The rearrangement joins TRBV7-2 to TRBJ2-5; D gene uncertain. Trimming removed 5 bases at V and 0 bases at J, with 22 bases between. The CDR3 consists of 18 residues. CDR1 is SGHTA, CDR2 FQGNSA, per germline. For the CDR3, the DNA is TGTGCCAGCAGCGTAGGTTTTACGACGACGGTCTACCAAGAGACCCAGTACTTC. Its protein product is CASSVGFTTTVYQETQYF. Full variable domain (remainder filled in from reference TRBV7-2 and TRBJ2-5): GAGVSQSPSNKVTEKGKDVELRCDPISGHTALYWYRQSLGQGLEFLIYFQGNSAPDKSGLPSDRFSAERTGGSVSTLTIQRTQQEDSAVYLCASSVGFTTTVYQETQYFGPGTRLLVL.